Listed below are T cell receptor beta chains from one sample, sequenced in a study of cytomegalovirus exposure and HLA in healthy donors. Assay used: immunoSEQ multiplex PCR; TCRdb lists only in-frame clones, some missing. Among about 150,000 clones listed, approximately 68% were seen once. Sequences were obtained from PBMCs. The origin of the receptors is a man aged 60-69 years in good health and CMV-seronegative. Both conserved end residues are trimmed from each CDR3.

j_call	v_call	cdr3_aa
TRBJ1-5	TRBV18	ASSANTGGADQPQH
TRBJ2-5	TRBV5-1	ASSPGTEETQY
TRBJ2-1	TRBV5-6	ASSLARPYNEQF
TRBJ1-2	TRBV6-1	ASTKEGNWRYT
TRBJ2-3	TRBV5-1	ASSFIISGSQDTQY
TRBJ1-1	TRBV7-2	ASSLGGQGLEAF
TRBJ2-7	TRBV5-1	ASSLREGGPSGEQY
TRBJ2-7	TRBV30	AWSIRGSGSVLTYEQY
TRBJ2-7	TRBV7-3	ASSLLSPGTSGGYEQY
TRBJ1-5	TRBV5-1	ARSLEGGNQPQH
TRBJ2-7	TRBV14	ASSQERARISYEQY
TRBJ1-2	TRBV30	AWQDREYDGYT
TRBJ1-1	TRBV5-1	ASSSGGLDTEAF
TRBJ2-1	TRBV19	ASSIVGGIYNEQF
TRBJ1-3	TRBV5-1	ASSLGQGNTIY
TRBJ2-5	TRBV5-4	ASSRGLAGQETQY
TRBJ2-2	TRBV6-4	ASSASPTGPNTGELF
TRBJ1-4	TRBV2	ASSPGTGWEKLF
TRBJ2-7	TRBV5-1	ASSLVLSGEQY